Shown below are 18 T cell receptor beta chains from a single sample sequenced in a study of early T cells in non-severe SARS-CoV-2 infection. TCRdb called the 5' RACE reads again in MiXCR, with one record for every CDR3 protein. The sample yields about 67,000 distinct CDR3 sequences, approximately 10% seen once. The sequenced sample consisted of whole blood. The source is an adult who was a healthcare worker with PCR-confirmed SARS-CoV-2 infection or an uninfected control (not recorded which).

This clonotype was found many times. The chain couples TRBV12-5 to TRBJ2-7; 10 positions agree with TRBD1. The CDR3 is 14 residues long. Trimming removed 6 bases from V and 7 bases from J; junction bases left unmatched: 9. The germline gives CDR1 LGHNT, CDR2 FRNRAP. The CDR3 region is CASGPGQGSEEQYF. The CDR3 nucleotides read TGTGCTAGTGGACCGGGACAGGGGTCTGAAGAGCAGTACTTC.

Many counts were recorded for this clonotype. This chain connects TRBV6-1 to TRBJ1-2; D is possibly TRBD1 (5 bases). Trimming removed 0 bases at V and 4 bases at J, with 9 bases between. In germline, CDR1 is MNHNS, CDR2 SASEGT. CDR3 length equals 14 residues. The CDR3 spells CASSEAGPPYGYTF. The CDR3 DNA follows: TGTGCCAGCAGTGAAGCGGGACCCCCCTATGGCTACACCTTC.

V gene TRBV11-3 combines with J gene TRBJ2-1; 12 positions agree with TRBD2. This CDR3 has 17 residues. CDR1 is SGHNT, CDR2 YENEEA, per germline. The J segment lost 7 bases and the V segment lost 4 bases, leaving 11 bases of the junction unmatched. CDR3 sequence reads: CASSSNSGLAGRNEQFF. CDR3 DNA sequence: TGTGCCAGCAGCTCAAACTCAGGACTAGCGGGGAGGAATGAGCAGTTCTTC.

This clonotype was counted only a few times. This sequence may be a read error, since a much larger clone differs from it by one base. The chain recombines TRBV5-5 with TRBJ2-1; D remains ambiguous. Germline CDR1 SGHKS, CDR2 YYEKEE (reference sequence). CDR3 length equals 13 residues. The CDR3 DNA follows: TGTGTCAGCAGCCCCAGTACGTTCCCTGGGCAGTTCTTC. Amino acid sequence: CVSSPSTFPGQFF.

This CDR3 reads CASSYRSSYNSPLHF. As DNA, the CDR3 is TGTGCCAGCAGTTACCGGAGCTCCTATAATTCACCCCTCCACTTT. The rearrangement links TRBV6-2 or TRBV6-3 to TRBJ1-6; D is uncertain. V dropped 2 bases and J dropped 0 bases, with 5 bases sitting between them. CDR1 MNHEY and CDR2 SVGEGT come from the germline V gene. This CDR3 is built from 15 residues.

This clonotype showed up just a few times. The CDR3 spells CASSDRGRGTDTQYF. DNA of the CDR3: TGTGCCAGTAGCGACAGGGGCAGGGGCACAGATACGCAGTATTTT. The J gene is TRBJ2-3, the V gene TRBV19, with TRBD1 matching over 8 bases. The germline V gene encodes CDR1 LNHDA and CDR2 SQIVND (reference sequence). The CDR3 covers 15 residues. V shed 6 bases and J 1 base; nucleotides not matched to a gene: 6. Supplemented by reference TRBV19 and TRBJ2-3, the full variable domain reads DGGITQSPKYLFRKEGQNVTLSCEQNLNHDAMYWYRQDPGQGLRLIYYSQIVNDFQKGDIAEGYSVSREKKESFPLTVTSAQKNPTAFYLCASSDRGRGTDTQYFGPGTRLTVL.

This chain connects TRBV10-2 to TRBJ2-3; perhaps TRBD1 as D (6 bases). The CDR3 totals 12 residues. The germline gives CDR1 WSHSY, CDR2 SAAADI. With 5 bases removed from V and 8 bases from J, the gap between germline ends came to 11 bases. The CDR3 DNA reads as TGCGCCAGCAGTCCGGACAGCTTTACGCAGTATTTT. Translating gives CASSPDSFTQYF.

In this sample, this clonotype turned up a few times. CDR3 sequence: CASSYSRGVPSSEQYF. In nucleotides, the CDR3 is TGTGCCAGCAGTTACTCGAGAGGGGTCCCATCGAGCGAGCAGTACTTC. V is TRBV6-5 and J is TRBJ2-7, with D possibly being TRBD1 or TRBD2 (5 bases each). The CDR3 loop spans 16 amino acids. Between the trimmed V and J ends, which lost 0 bases and 6 bases, there was a span of 18 bases. CDR1 MNHEY and CDR2 SVGAGI come from the germline V gene.

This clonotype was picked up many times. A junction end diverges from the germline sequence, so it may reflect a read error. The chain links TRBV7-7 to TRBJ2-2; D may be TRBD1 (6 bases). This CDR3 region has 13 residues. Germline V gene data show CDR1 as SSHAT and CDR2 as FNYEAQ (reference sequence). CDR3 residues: CASSLTGTGELFF. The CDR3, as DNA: TGTGCTAGCAGCTTAACAGGGACCGGGGAGCTGTTTTTT.

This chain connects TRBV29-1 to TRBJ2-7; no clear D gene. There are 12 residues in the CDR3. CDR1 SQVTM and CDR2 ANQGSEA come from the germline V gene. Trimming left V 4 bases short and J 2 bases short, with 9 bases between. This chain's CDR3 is CSVAAETYEQYF. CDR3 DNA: TGCAGCGTTGCGGCCGAGACCTACGAGCAGTACTTC.

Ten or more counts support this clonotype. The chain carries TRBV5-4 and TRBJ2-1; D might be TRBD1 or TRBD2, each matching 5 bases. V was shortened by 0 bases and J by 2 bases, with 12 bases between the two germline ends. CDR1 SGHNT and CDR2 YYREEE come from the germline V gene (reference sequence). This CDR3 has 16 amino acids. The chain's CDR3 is CASSLGGRRAYNEQFF. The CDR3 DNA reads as TGTGCCAGCAGCTTGGGGGGGAGACGCGCCTACAATGAGCAGTTCTTC.

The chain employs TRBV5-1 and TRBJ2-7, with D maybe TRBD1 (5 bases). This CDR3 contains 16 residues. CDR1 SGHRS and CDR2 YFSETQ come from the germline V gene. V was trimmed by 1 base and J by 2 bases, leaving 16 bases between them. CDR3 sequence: CASSLSTDKAAYEQYF. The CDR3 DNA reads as TGCGCCAGCAGCTTGTCAACGGACAAAGCAGCCTACGAGCAGTACTTC.

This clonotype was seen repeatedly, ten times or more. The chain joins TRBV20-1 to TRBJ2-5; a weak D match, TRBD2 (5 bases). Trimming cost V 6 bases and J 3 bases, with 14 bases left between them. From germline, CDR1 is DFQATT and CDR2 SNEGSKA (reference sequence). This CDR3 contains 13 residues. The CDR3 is CSARRTGKETQYF. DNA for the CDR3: TGCAGTGCGCGACGGACTGGCAAAGAGACCCAGTACTTC.

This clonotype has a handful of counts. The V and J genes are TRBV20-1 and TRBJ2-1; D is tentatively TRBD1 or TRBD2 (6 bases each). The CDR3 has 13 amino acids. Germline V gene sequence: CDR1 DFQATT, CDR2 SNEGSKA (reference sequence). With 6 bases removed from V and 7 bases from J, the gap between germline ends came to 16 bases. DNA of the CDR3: TGCAGTGCCCCCGGGGGCGCGGGGAATGAGCAGTTCTTC. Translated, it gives CSAPGGAGNEQFF.

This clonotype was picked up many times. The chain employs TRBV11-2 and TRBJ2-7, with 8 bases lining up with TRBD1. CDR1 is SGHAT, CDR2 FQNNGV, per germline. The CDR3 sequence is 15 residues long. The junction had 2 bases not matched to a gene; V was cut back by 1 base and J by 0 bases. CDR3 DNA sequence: TGTGCCAGCAGCTTAGCCCAGGGGGCCTCCTACGAGCAGTACTTC. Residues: CASSLAQGASYEQYF.

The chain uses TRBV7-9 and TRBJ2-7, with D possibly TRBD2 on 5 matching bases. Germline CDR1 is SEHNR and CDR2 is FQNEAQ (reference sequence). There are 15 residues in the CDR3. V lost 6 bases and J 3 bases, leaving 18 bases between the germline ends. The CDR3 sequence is CASSHSGPPNYEQYF. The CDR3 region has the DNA TGTGCCAGCAGTCACAGCGGCCCCCCGAACTACGAGCAGTACTTC.

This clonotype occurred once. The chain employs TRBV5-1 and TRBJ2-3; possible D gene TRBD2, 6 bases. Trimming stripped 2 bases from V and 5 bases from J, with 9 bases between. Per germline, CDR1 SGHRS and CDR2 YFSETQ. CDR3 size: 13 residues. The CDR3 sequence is CASSLVSGDTQYF. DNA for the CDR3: TGCGCCAGCAGCTTAGTTAGCGGAGATACGCAGTATTTT.

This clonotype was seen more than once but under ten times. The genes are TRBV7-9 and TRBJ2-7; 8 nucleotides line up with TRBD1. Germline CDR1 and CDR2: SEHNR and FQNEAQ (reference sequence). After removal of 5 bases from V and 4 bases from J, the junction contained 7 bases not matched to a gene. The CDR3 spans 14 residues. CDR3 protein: CASSPDRGAYEQYF. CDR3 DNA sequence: TGTGCCAGCAGCCCCGACAGGGGTGCATACGAGCAGTACTTC.